The clone carrying this T cell receptor (beta chain) was observed a few times. These data originate in a study of T-cell reconstitution after alpha-beta-depleted transplantation in children. CDR1 and CDR2 (germline): SGHRS, YFSETQ. V lost 0 bases and J lost 4; bases outside the gene matches: 9. This CDR3 comprises 17 residues. For TCRbeta, the library was prepared with unique molecular identifiers. TCRdb reanalysed the PCR reads using MiXCR and keeps one entry per CDR3 protein. Found here are 140,000 to 150,000 distinct CDR3 sequences, more than 8% of them singletons; the top ten hold over 15%. The source material was PBMCs, mostly from graft donor cells, sampled 180 days after TCRalphabeta/CD19-depleted stem cell transplant. The sequence was collected from a female patient aged 2-15 years who had a stem cell transplant for congenital amegakaryocytic thrombocytopenia, so the T cells may come from the graft donor. The J gene is TRBJ1-4, the V gene TRBV5-1, with 7 positions matching TRBD1. As DNA, the CDR3 is TGCGCCAGCAGCTTGGAACAGGGACAGCGCGGTAATGAAAAACTGTTTTTT. Translation gives CASSLEQGQRGNEKLFF.